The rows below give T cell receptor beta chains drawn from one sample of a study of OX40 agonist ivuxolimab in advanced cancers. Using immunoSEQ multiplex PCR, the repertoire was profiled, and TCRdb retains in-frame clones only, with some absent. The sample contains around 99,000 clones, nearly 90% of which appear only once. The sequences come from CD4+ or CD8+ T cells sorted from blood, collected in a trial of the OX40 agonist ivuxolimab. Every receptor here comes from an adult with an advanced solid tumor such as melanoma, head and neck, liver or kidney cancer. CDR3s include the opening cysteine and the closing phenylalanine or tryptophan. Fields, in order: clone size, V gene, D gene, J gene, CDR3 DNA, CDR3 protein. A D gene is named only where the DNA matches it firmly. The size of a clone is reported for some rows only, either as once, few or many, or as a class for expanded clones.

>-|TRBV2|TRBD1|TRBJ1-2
TGTGCCAGCAGTGTAATGGGTGGACAGGGTGGCTACACCTTC
CASSVMGGQGGYTF
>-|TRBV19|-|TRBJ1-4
TGTGCCAGTGGAGACCTGGCCCAAATGAGGGAAAAACTGTTTTTT
CASGDLAQMREKLFF
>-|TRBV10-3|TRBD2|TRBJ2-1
TGTGCCATCAGTGAGTCGGGACTAGCGGGCTACAATGAGCAGTTCTTC
CAISESGLAGYNEQFF
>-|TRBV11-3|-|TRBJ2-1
TGTGCCAGCAGCTTAGTTGACAATGAGCAGTTCTTC
CASSLVDNEQFF
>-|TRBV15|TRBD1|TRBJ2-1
TGTGCCACCAGCCATGACAGGGGCTCCTACAATGAGCAGTTCTTC
CATSHDRGSYNEQFF
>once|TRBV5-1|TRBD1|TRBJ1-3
TGCGCCAGCAGCTACGGACAGGCCGGAAACACCATATATTTT
CASSYGQAGNTIYF
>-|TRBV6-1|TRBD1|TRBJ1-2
TGTGCCAGCAGTGAGGTTTACAGGGGCTGGAATGGCTACACCTTC
CASSEVYRGWNGYTF
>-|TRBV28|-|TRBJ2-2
TGTGCCAGCAGTTTGCTATCCGGGGAGCTGTTTTTT
CASSLLSGELFF
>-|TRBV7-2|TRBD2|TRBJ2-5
TGTGCCAGCAGCTTAGGAGTAGCGGGAGGACGAGAGACCCAGTACTTC
CASSLGVAGGRETQYF
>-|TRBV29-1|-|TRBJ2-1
TGCAGCGTTGAGAGGCGGGGTGTCAATGAGCAGTTCTTC
CSVERRGVNEQFF
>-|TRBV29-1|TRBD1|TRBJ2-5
TGCAGCGTTCCAGGGGACAGTCAAGAGACCCAGTACTTC
CSVPGDSQETQYF
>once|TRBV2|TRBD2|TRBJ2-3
TGTGCCAGCAGTGACTGGGGGCTAGCGGGTGATACGCAGTATTTT
CASSDWGLAGDTQYF
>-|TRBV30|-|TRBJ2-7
TGTGCCTGGAGTGTATATGGTTACGAGCAGTACTTC
CAWSVYGYEQYF
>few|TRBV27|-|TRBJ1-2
TGTGCCAGTGACGGACCTAACTATGGCTACACCTTC
CASDGPNYGYTF
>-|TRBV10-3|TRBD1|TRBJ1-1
TGTGCCATCAGGAAGGGGGCGGACTCCTCGGTAGCTTTCTTT
CAIRKGADSSVAFF